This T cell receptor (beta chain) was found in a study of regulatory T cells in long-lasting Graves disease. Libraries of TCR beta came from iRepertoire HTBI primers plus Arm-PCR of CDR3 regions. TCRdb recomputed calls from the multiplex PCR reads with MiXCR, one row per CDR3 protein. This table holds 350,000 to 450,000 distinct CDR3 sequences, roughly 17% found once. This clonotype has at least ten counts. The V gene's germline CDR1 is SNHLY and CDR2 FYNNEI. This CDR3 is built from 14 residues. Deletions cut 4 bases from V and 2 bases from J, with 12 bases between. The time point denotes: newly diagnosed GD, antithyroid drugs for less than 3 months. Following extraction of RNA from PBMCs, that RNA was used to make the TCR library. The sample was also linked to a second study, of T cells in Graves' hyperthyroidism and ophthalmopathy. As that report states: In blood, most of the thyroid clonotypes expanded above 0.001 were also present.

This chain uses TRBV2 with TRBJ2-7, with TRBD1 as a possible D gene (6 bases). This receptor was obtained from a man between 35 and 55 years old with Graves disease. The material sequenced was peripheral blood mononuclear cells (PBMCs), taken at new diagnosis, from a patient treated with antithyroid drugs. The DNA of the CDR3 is TGTGCCAGCAGTGTCTCTACAGGGACCTACGAGCAGTACTTC. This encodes CASSVSTGTYEQYF.